This T cell receptor beta chain derives from a study of CD8 T cells in ankylosing spondylitis. Details on this clonotype: Its antigen remains unidentified. The junction differs from germline at one of its ends, possibly a read error.

This CDR3 has 12 amino acids. CDR1 is SGHTA, CDR2 FQGNSA, per germline. 5'-RACE, quantitative and with molecular barcodes, yielded the TCR beta libraries. MiXCR, applied by TCRdb to the 5' RACE reads, yields one record per CDR3 protein. The table has approximately 300,000 distinct CDR3 sequences, under 25% seen once; the top ten hold about 3.7%. Findings and limits, study-wide: Apparently characteristic of ankylosing spondylitis blood was a TCR beta motif (fewer than ten highly homologous variants). Researchers reportedly found disease-linked clones significantly enriched in matched ankylosing spondylitis synovial fluid. Peripheral blood held disease-linked clones only at relatively low frequency, and these were CD8+.

The TCR comes from a female donor with ankylosing spondylitis or in good health (not recorded which). J is TRBJ2-7 and V is TRBV7-2; a weak D match, TRBD2 (6 bases). What was sequenced was blood, either unsorted or a sorted T cell fraction (not recorded which). The CDR3 DNA reads as TGTGCCAGCAGCTTAGCTCGCGCTAGCGCCAACTTC. Its translation is CASSLARASANF.